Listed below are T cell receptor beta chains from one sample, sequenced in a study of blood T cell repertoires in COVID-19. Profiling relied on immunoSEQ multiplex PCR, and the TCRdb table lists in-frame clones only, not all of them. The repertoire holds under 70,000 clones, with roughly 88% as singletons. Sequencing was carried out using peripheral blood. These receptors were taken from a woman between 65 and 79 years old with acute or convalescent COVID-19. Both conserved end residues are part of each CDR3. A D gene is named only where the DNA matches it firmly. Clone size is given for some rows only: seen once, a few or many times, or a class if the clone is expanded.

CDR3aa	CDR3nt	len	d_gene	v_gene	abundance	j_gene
CASSRGQLSNQPQHF	TGTGCCAGCAGCCGGGGACAGCTTAGCAATCAGCCCCAGCATTTT	15	TRBD1	TRBV5-8	-	TRBJ1-5
CAISDRRGSGNSPLHF	TGTGCCATCAGTGATCGCAGGGGATCTGGAAATTCACCCCTCCACTTT	16	-	TRBV10-3	-	TRBJ1-6
CASSLRGYNEQFF	TGTGCCAGCAGCTTACGGGGCTACAATGAGCAGTTCTTC	13	-	TRBV7-3	-	TRBJ2-1
CASSRQSSYNEQFF	TGTGCCAGTAGTCGACAGTCATCCTACAATGAGCAGTTCTTC	14	-	TRBV19	-	TRBJ2-1
CASSSTPSVNSPLHF	TGTGCCAGCAGCTCCACACCTTCAGTGAACTCACCCCTCCACTTT	15	-	TRBV7-3	-	TRBJ1-6
CASSPPNPLTSYEQYF	TGTGCCAGCTCACCCCCGAACCCCCTTACGAGCTACGAGCAGTACTTC	16	-	TRBV18	-	TRBJ2-7
CASSLAGGQLETQYF	TGTGCCAGCAGCTTAGCGGGAGGGCAGCTAGAGACCCAGTACTTC	15	TRBD2	TRBV7-8	-	TRBJ2-5
CASSIPNRVGTEAFF	TGTGCCAGTAGTATACCGAACAGGGTGGGGACTGAAGCTTTCTTT	15	-	TRBV19	-	TRBJ1-1
CASSLGQGGNQPQHF	TGCGCCAGCAGCCTGGGACAGGGTGGCAATCAGCCCCAGCATTTT	15	TRBD1	TRBV4-1	-	TRBJ1-5
CASSAVSDTEAFF	TGCGCCAGCAGCGCTGTCTCAGACACTGAAGCTTTCTTT	13	-	TRBV5-1	-	TRBJ1-1
CASSHEGNTIYF	TGTGCCAGCAGCCATGAGGGAAACACCATATATTTT	12	-	TRBV3-1/TRBV3-2	-	TRBJ1-3
CASSQEFEQYF	TGTGCCAGCAGCCAAGAATTCGAGCAATACTTC	11	-	TRBV3-1/TRBV3-2	-	TRBJ2-7
CASSVGSGLAGGYEQYF	TGTGCCAGCAGCGTAGGGTCTGGACTAGCGGGAGGGTACGAGCAGTACTTC	17	TRBD2	TRBV9	-	TRBJ2-7
CASSQEAGNQPQHF	TGCGCCAGCAGCCAAGAAGCAGGGAATCAGCCCCAGCATTTT	14	-	TRBV4-3	-	TRBJ1-5
CASRRQGTYTEAFF	TGTGCCAGCAGGAGGCAGGGGACCTACACTGAAGCTTTCTTT	14	-	TRBV2	-	TRBJ1-1
CASSWAGHSYEQYF	TGTGCCAGCAGCTGGGCAGGCCACTCCTACGAGCAGTACTTC	14	-	TRBV11-3	-	TRBJ2-7
CASSYVDEQFF	TGTGCCAGCAGTTACGTCGATGAGCAGTTCTTC	11	-	TRBV6-6	-	TRBJ2-1
CASSLATGNYGYTF	TGTGCCAGCAGCTTAGCGACGGGGAACTATGGCTACACCTTC	14	-	TRBV7-9	-	TRBJ1-2
CASSRTWETEAFF	TGTGCCAGCAGTCGGACTTGGGAGACTGAAGCTTTCTTT	13	-	TRBV7-9	-	TRBJ1-1
CASSILRNTGELFF	TGTGCCAGCAGCATCCTGCGAAACACCGGGGAGCTGTTTTTT	14	-	TRBV9	medium-sized	TRBJ2-2
CASSVTPVLATYEQYF	TGTGCCAGCAGCGTAACCCCAGTCCTAGCGACGTACGAGCAGTACTTC	16	-	TRBV28	few	TRBJ2-7
CASSLLSSGRAGETQYF	TGTGCCAGCAGTTTATTGAGTAGCGGGAGGGCCGGGGAGACCCAGTACTTC	17	TRBD2	TRBV28	-	TRBJ2-5
CASSVETSRGELFF	TGTGCCAGCAGCGTAGAAACTAGCCGGGGGGAGCTGTTTTTT	14	-	TRBV9	-	TRBJ2-2
CAISDRSNNSPLHF	TGTGCCATCTCGGACAGGAGTAATAATTCACCCCTCCACTTT	14	TRBD1	TRBV6-5	once	TRBJ1-6
CASSAGQGRGDTQYF	TGTGCCAGCAGTGCCGGACAGGGTAGGGGGGATACGCAGTATTTT	15	TRBD1	TRBV6-6	-	TRBJ2-3
CASSRPPGQGGGTTEAFF	TGTGCCAGCAGCCGACCTCCGGGACAGGGTGGAGGGACAACTGAAGCTTTCTTT	18	TRBD1	TRBV16	-	TRBJ1-1
CASSPPPRSNYGYTF	TGTGCCAGCTCACCACCCCCCCGGAGTAACTATGGCTACACCTTC	15	-	TRBV18	-	TRBJ1-2
CASSWDSLNEQYF	TGCGCCAGCAGTTGGGACAGTCTCAACGAGCAGTACTTC	13	TRBD1	TRBV4-3	-	TRBJ2-7
CASGLVQWQGTPISGANVLTF	TGTGCTAGTGGTTTGGTACAGTGGCAGGGAACTCCTATCTCTGGGGCCAACGTCCTGACTTTC	21	-	TRBV12-5	-	TRBJ2-6
CASSYSRQEINLVAFF	TGTGCCAGCAGTTACTCAAGACAGGAGATCAATTTGGTGGCTTTCTTT	16	-	TRBV6-5	-	TRBJ1-1
CAGGGSGPYSEQFF	TGTGCCGGGGGGGGAAGCGGGCCGTACTCTGAGCAGTTCTTC	14	TRBD2	TRBV28	-	TRBJ2-1
CASSGRDRDSYEQYF	TGTGCCAGCAGTGGCCGGGACAGGGACTCCTACGAGCAGTACTTC	15	TRBD1	TRBV5-5	-	TRBJ2-7
CASSSSETWFNIQYF	TGTGCCAGCAGTTCCTCGGAGACGTGGTTCAACATTCAGTACTTC	15	-	TRBV28	-	TRBJ2-4
CASSQGQGSNQPQHF	TGCGCCAGCAGCCAAGGACAGGGGAGCAATCAGCCCCAGCATTTT	15	TRBD1	TRBV4-1	-	TRBJ1-5
CASTFGGGISEVEFF	-	15	-	TRBV5-1	once	TRBJ2-1
CAWSVQTGANSPLHF	TGTGCCTGGAGTGTCCAAACAGGGGCAAATTCACCCCTCCACTTT	15	TRBD1	TRBV30	-	TRBJ1-6
CAIPLARGDSYNEQFF	TGTGCCATCCCCCTTGCCCGGGGGGACTCCTACAATGAGCAGTTCTTC	16	TRBD2	TRBV7-9	-	TRBJ2-1
CASSFGSRETQYF	TGTGCCAGCAGCTTCGGGTCGCGGGAGACCCAGTACTTC	13	-	TRBV5-6	-	TRBJ2-5
CASRTDGGNTEAFF	TGTGCCAGCCGTACGGACGGGGGGAACACTGAAGCTTTCTTT	14	-	TRBV25-1	-	TRBJ1-1